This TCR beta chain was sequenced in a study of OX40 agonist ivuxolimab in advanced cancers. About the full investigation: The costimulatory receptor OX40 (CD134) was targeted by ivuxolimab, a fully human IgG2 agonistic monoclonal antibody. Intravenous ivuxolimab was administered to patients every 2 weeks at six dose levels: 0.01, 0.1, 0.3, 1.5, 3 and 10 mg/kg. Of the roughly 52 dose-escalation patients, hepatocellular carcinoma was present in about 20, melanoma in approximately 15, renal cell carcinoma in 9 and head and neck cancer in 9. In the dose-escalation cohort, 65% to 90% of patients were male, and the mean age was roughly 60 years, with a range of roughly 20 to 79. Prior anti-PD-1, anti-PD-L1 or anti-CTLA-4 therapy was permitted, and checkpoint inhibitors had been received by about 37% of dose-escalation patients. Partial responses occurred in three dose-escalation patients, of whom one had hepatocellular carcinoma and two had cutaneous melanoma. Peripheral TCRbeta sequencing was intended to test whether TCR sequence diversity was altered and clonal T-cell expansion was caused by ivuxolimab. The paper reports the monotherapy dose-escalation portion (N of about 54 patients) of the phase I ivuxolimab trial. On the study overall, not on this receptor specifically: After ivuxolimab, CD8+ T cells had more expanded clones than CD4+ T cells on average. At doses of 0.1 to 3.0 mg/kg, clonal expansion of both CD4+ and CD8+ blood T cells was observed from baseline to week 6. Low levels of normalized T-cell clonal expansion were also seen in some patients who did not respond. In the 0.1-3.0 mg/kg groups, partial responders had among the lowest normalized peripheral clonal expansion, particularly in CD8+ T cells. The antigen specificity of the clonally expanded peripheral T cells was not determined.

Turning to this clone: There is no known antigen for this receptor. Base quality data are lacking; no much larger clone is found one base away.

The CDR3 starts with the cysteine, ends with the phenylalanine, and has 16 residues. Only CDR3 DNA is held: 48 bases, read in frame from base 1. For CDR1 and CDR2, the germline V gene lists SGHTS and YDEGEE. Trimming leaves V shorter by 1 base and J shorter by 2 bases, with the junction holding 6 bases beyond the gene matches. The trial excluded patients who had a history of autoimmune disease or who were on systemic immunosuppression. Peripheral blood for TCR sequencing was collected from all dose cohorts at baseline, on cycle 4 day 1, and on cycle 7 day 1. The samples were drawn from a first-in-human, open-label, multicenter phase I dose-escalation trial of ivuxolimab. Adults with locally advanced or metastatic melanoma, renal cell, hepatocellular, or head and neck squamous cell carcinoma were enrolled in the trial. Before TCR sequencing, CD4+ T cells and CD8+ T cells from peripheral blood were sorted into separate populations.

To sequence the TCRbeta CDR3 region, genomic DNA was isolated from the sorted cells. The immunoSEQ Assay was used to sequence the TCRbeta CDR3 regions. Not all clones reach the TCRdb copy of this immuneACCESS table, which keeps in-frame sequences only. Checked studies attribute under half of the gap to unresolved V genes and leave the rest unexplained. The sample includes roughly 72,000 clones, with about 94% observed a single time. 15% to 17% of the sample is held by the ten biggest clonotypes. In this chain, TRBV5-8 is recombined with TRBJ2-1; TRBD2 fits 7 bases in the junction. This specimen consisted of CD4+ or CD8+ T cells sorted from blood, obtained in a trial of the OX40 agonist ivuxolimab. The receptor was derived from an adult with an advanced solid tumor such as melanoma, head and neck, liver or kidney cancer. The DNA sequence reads TGTGCCAGCAGCTTGAATGGCGGGAGTCCCTACAATGAGCAGTTCTTC. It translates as CASSLNGGSPYNEQFF.